Reported below is one T cell receptor beta chain. The data originate from a study of blood T cell repertoires in COVID-19. The germline V and J ends were trimmed by 4 bases and 8 bases, with 11 bases remaining between them. The V gene's germline CDR1 is SGHTA and CDR2 FQGNSA. The CDR3 length is 12 residues. Assay used: immunoSEQ multiplex PCR; TCRdb lists only in-frame clones, some missing. This table holds about 160,000 clones, just under 90% found once. The material sequenced was peripheral blood. This TCR was sampled from a woman in her 70s with COVID-19, enrolled during active disease. This chain links TRBV7-2 with TRBJ1-1; perhaps TRBD1 as D (6 bases). The CDR3 bases are TGTGCCAGCAGCTACGCCAGGGGAGAAGCTTTCTTT. This translates into CASSYARGEAFF.